This T cell receptor beta chain was identified in a study of CD8+CD57+ T cells in acquired aplastic anemia. Study-wide context: Recorded DNA amounts for sorted CD4+ and CD8+ cells had an average of around 3.5 ug. Regarding the study as a whole: Patients showed no significant difference from controls in CD8+ Simpson's diversity. Patients and controls shared some 30 CD8+ CDR3 sequences.

Germline CDR1 is MNHNS and CDR2 is SASEGT. The CDR3 is 17 residues long. V was pared by 6 bases and J by 2 bases, with 14 bases of the junction left unmatched. Sequenced patients had shown CD8+CD57+ cell expansion by flow cytometry. Comment on this clonotype: Its matching antigen is unknown.

Profiling that covered TCR beta VDJ and CDR3 relied on genomic DNA as its template. From the reads, TCRdb called clonotypes with MiXCR, one entry per CDR3 protein. Of 450,000 to 550,000 distinct CDR3 sequences listed, roughly 34% are singletons. The TCR was taken from a human donor with aplastic anemia. The genes are TRBV6-1 and TRBJ2-3; 7 bases are a match to TRBD2. Sequencing was performed on sorted CD4+, CD8+, or CD8+CD57+ T cells (not recorded which) from PBMCs. The CDR3 loop reads CASSRRGSGLDTDTQYF. DNA of the CDR3: TGTGCCAGCAGCCGACGTGGTAGCGGGCTGGACACAGATACGCAGTATTTT.